This T cell receptor beta chain was recorded in a study of long-term antiretroviral therapy in people with HIV. This clone was counted between two and nine times. With survey level as its setting, the immunoSEQ assay was v3.0. Using immunoSEQ multiplex PCR, the repertoire was profiled, and TCRdb retains in-frame clones only, with some absent. This sample has about 27,000 clones, with approximately 81% found just once. The CDR3 consists of 12 residues. Germline values: CDR1 SNHLY, CDR2 FYNNEI. With V trimmed by 8 bases and J by 12 bases, 10 bases remained unmatched. The chain couples TRBV2 to TRBJ2-1, with 7 positions matching TRBD2. The sequencing used unsorted PBMCs, collected 3 years after starting antiretroviral therapy. The receptor was isolated from a man between 35 and 55 years old with HIV. CDR3 loop: CASRSDSGGQFF. The CDR3 bases are TGTGCCAGCCGATCGGACTCGGGAGGGCAGTTCTTC.